Listed here are 32 T cell receptor beta chains from one sample, sequenced in a study of CD8+CD57+ T cells in acquired aplastic anemia. Researchers used genomic DNA as the template to profile TCR beta VDJ and CDR3. TCRdb re-derived calls from the reads in MiXCR, one entry per CDR3 protein. The data hold around 200,000 distinct CDR3 sequences, with over 40% observed a single time. Flow cytometry had shown expanded CD8+CD57+ cells in the patients chosen for sequencing. Sequencing used sorted CD4+, CD8+, or CD8+CD57+ T cells (not recorded which) from PBMCs. These receptor sequences come from a human donor with aplastic anemia.

This clonotype was seen ten or more times. The V gene is TRBV10-2, the J gene TRBJ1-6; D unresolved. Between the trimmed V and J ends, which lost 6 bases and 7 bases, there was a span of 16 bases. CDR3 length equals 15 residues. In germline, CDR1 is WSHSY, CDR2 SAAADI. DNA for the CDR3: TGCGCCAGCAGCGAGACGAGCGAGGCAAATTCACCCCTCCACTTT. This encodes CASSETSEANSPLHF.

Note on this clonotype: This could be a read error, since a much larger clone is one nucleotide away. V is TRBV5-1 and J is TRBJ1-6; D is possibly TRBD1 (6 bases). The V gene's germline CDR1 is SGHRS and CDR2 YFSETQ. The CDR3 has 14 amino acids. The CDR3 loop is CVSREGGREPPLHF. Written as DNA, the CDR3 is TGCGTCAGCAGAGAGGGGGGAAGGGAACCACCCCTCCACTTT.

This chain links TRBV20-1 with TRBJ1-1; D ambiguous. Trimming took off 2 bases at V and 1 base at J, with 5 bases between the two ends. Per germline, CDR1 DFQATT and CDR2 SNEGSKA (reference sequence). The CDR3 consists of 12 residues. This CDR3 reads CSARNPNTEAFF. The CDR3 DNA reads TGCAGTGCTAGAAACCCGAACACTGAAGCTTTCTTT.

V and J are TRBV19 and TRBJ1-5; D not resolved. Germline CDR1 is LNHDA and CDR2 is SQIVND (reference sequence). Trimming took 5 bases from V and 6 from J, leaving 17 bases between them. CDR3 length: 15 amino acids. The CDR3 spells CASSGSGSGSQPQHF. The CDR3 region has the DNA TGTGCCAGTAGTGGGTCAGGTTCTGGGAGTCAGCCCCAGCATTTT.

The chain combines TRBV24-1 with TRBJ2-7; TRBD1 might be the D (6 bases). Germline CDR1 is KGHDR and CDR2 is SFDVKD. V dropped 10 bases and J dropped 2 bases, with 14 bases sitting between them. This CDR3 spans 13 amino acids. In DNA, the CDR3 is TGTGCCACTCAACAGGGCCCTACCTACGAGCAGTACTTC. It yields the protein CATQQGPTYEQYF.

This clonotype was counted only a few times. The chain is built from TRBV11-3 and TRBJ2-3, with TRBD2 matching 9 bases. V was clipped by 5 bases and J by 3 bases; unmatched bases: 12. CDR3 length equals 17 residues. The germline gives CDR1 SGHNT, CDR2 YENEEA. The CDR3 here is CASSPRGGSGGTDTQYF. The CDR3 DNA follows: TGTGCCAGCAGCCCCAGAGGCGGTAGCGGGGGAACAGATACGCAGTATTTT.

This clonotype was counted many times. This chain connects TRBV29-1 to TRBJ2-5, with D maybe TRBD1 (6 bases). This CDR3 spans 11 amino acids. CDR1 SQVTM and CDR2 ANQGSEA come from the germline V gene. Trimming removed 8 bases from V and 5 bases from J, with 12 bases in between. CDR3 loop: CSLGQGETQYF. The CDR3 region has the DNA TGCAGCTTGGGGCAGGGGGAGACCCAGTACTTC.

This clonotype was seen ten or more times. The chain carries TRBV5-1 and TRBJ2-2; TRBD1 aligns across 9 bases. Germline V gene data show CDR1 as SGHRS and CDR2 as YFSETQ. With 4 bases clipped from V and 5 bases from J, the junction kept 9 bases outside the gene matches. The CDR3 sequence is 16 residues long. The CDR3, as DNA: TGCGCCAGCAGCCGGGCTGGGGACAGGGCGACCGGGGAGCTGTTTTTT. Translating gives CASSRAGDRATGELFF.

This chain links TRBV5-1 with TRBJ1-2, with D possibly matching TRBD1 (6 bases). CDR1 and CDR2 from the germline V gene are SGHRS and YFSETQ. This CDR3 comprises 20 residues. Trimming stripped 1 base from V and 2 bases from J, with 27 bases between. In nucleotides, the CDR3 is TGCGCCAGCAGCTTGTCAGGGGACGGAGTCGCAGACAAAAAAAACTATGGCTACACCTTC. It encodes CASSLSGDGVADKKNYGYTF. The whole variable domain, filled in from reference TRBV5-1 and TRBJ1-2, reads KAGVTQTPRYLIKTRGQQVTLSCSPISGHRSVSWYQQTPGQGLQFLFEYFSETQRNKGNFPGRFSGRQFSNSRSEMNVSTLELGDSALYLCASSLSGDGVADKKNYGYTFGSGTRLTVV.

With regard to this clonotype: An end of the junction does not agree with germline; a read error may underlie this. The chain has TRBV7-9 and TRBJ2-5; TRBD1 agrees at 12 bases. The CDR3 loop spans 18 amino acids. Germline V gives CDR1 SEHNR, CDR2 FQNEAQ (reference sequence). This chain's CDR3 is CASSFVTGTGGALATQYF. For the CDR3, the DNA is TGTGCCAGCAGCTTCGTGACAGGGACAGGGGGCGCATTGGCGACCCAATACTTC.

Remarks on this clonotype: This may stem from a read error, because a much larger clone lies one nucleotide away. V gene TRBV5-1 combines with J gene TRBJ2-2; 7 bases fit TRBD1. The CDR3 spans 15 residues. In germline, CDR1 is SGHRS, CDR2 YFSETQ. V was clipped by 10 bases and J by 4 bases; unmatched bases: 13. The CDR3 DNA sequence: TGCGCCGGCACGAGAACGTCAGGGGGCACCGGGGAGCTGTTTTTT. Its translation: CAGTRTSGGTGELFF.

Many counts were recorded for this clonotype. V gene TRBV7-8 combines with J gene TRBJ1-5; 7 nucleotides agree with TRBD1. J lost 1 base, V lost 6 bases, and 9 bases had no gene match. CDR3 length equals 16 residues. Germline CDR1 SGHVS, CDR2 FQNEAQ. The DNA for the CDR3 is TGTGCCAGCAGTTTACTGCAGGGGGTCAGCAATCAGCCCCAGCATTTT. This encodes CASSLLQGVSNQPQHF.

For this clonotype: At one end the junction does not follow the germline gene, possibly because of a read error. The chain has TRBV7-7 and TRBJ2-7, with D tentatively TRBD1 or TRBD2 (5 bases each). Germline loops: CDR1 SSHAT, CDR2 FNYEAQ (reference sequence). The CDR3 covers 14 residues. This chain's CDR3 is CASRAGTDTYEQYF. DNA for the CDR3: TGTGCTAGCAGGGCCGGGACGGATACCTACGAGCAGTACTTC.

In its sample, this clonotype was seen many times. The J gene is TRBJ1-3, the V gene TRBV19, with D hard to call. V lost 7 bases to trimming and J lost 0 bases, with 10 bases between them. Germline V gene sequence: CDR1 LNHDA, CDR2 SQIVND (reference sequence). The CDR3 has 14 amino acids. CDR3 residues: CASMAGYSGNTIYF. CDR3 sequence (DNA): TGTGCCAGTATGGCGGGATACTCTGGAAACACCATATATTTT.

This clonotype was found many times. The chain carries TRBV9 and TRBJ1-1; no firm D call. CDR1 and CDR2 (germline): SGDLS, YYNGEE. This CDR3 comprises 13 residues. V lost 0 bases to trimming and J lost 4 bases, with 7 bases between them. The CDR3 coding sequence is TGTGCCAGCAGCGTAGGTCGGGGCACTGAAGCTTTCTTT. It translates to CASSVGRGTEAFF. The full variable domain, its missing parts supplied by reference TRBV9 and TRBJ1-1, is DSGVTQTPKHLITATGQRVTLRCSPRSGDLSVYWYQQSLDQGLQFLIQYYNGEERAKGNILERFSAQQFPDLHSELNLSSLELGDSALYFCASSVGRGTEAFFGQGTRLTVV.

This rearrangement joins TRBV25-1 to TRBJ1-2, with 9 positions matching TRBD1. The germline gives CDR1 MGHDK, CDR2 SYGVNS. The CDR3 is 15 residues long. Germline trimming cut 3 bases from V and 8 bases from J; bases unmatched to any gene: 10. CDR3 in amino acids: CASSDTPQGARGYTF. CDR3 coding DNA: TGTGCCAGCAGTGATACTCCACAGGGGGCACGGGGCTACACCTTC.

This chain links TRBV7-9 with TRBJ2-7, with TRBD2 matching over 9 bases. Germline lookup yields CDR1 SEHNR and CDR2 FQNEAQ (reference sequence). The CDR3 runs 14 residues. V lost 3 bases to trimming and J lost 6 bases; unmatched junction nucleotides: 6. DNA for the CDR3: TGTGCCAGCAGCTTCGGCGGGGGGGCCTCCGAGCAGTACTTC. It is translated as CASSFGGGASEQYF.

The V and J genes are TRBV7-2 and TRBJ2-5, with TRBD1 identical over 7 bases. The CDR3 sequence is 15 residues long. CDR1 and CDR2 from the germline V gene are SGHTA and FQGNSA. J gave up 2 bases and V 5 bases, and 8 bases lay outside the gene matches. The CDR3 protein is CASSTRDSPQETQYF. The DNA for the CDR3 is TGTGCCAGCAGCACAAGGGACAGTCCTCAAGAGACCCAGTACTTC.

This clonotype came up many times. The gene calls are TRBV5-5 and TRBJ1-6, with D possibly TRBD1 on 6 matching bases. The CDR3 totals 15 residues. The germline V and J ends were trimmed by 0 bases and 7 bases, with 11 bases remaining between them. Germline CDR1 is SGHKS and CDR2 is YYEKEE (reference sequence). The CDR3 bases are TGTGCCAGCAGCTTGGACCAGGGGCGAAATTCACCCCTCCACTTT. Protein: CASSLDQGRNSPLHF.

For the CDR3, the DNA is TGTGCCAGCAGCTTAGATGACTTGATCTACGAGCAGTACGTC. Translation gives CASSLDDLIYEQYV. V is TRBV7-8 and J is TRBJ2-7, with D uncertain. Trimming cost V 1 base and J 3 bases, with 10 bases left between them. The CDR3 consists of 14 residues. In germline, CDR1 is SGHVS, CDR2 FQNEAQ.

This clonotype turned up a few times. The chain joins TRBV4-1 to TRBJ1-2; 8 nucleotides line up with TRBD1. This CDR3 comprises 13 residues. The germline V gene encodes CDR1 MGHRA and CDR2 YSYEKL. V was pared by 3 bases and J by 7 bases, with 4 bases of the junction left unmatched. The CDR3 coding sequence is TGCGCCAGCAGCCACGGACAGGGCTTTGGCTACACCTTC. Its protein product is CASSHGQGFGYTF.

This clonotype was seen many times. The chain is built from TRBV20-1 and TRBJ2-5; D may be TRBD2 (6 bases). The germline CDR1 and CDR2 sequences are DFQATT and SNEGSKA (reference sequence). The CDR3 sequence is 13 residues long. V was pared by 5 bases and J by 5 bases, with 15 bases between. DNA of the CDR3: TGCAGTGCTTGGGACTCCCTGAGGGAGACCCAGTACTTC. This sequence encodes CSAWDSLRETQYF.

This chain links TRBV30 with TRBJ1-1; 8 bases line up with TRBD1. Germline V gene lookup returns CDR1 GTSNPN and CDR2 SVGIG (reference sequence). The trim removed 0 bases at V and 8 bases at J, leaving 8 bases unmatched. This CDR3 contains 14 residues. CDR3 DNA sequence: TGTGCCTGGAGTGTATTTCTCAGGGGGCGGGAAGCTTTCTTT. Translated: CAWSVFLRGREAFF.

There are many counts of this clonotype. The chain recombines TRBV6-1 with TRBJ2-7; D gene unclear. V gave up 6 bases and J gave up 4 bases, with 16 bases separating them. Germline lookup yields CDR1 MNHNS and CDR2 SASEGT. The CDR3 contains 14 residues. For the CDR3, the DNA is TGTGCCAGCAGAGGTCAGAAGAATCCTTACGAGCAGTACTTC. It encodes CASRGQKNPYEQYF.

As to this clonotype: Since a much larger clone is just one base distant, this may be a read error. V gene TRBV7-2 combines with J gene TRBJ2-7; D might be TRBD1 (6 bases). The CDR3 has 13 amino acids. V lost 5 bases and J lost 2, with 10 bases in between. Per the germline V gene, CDR1 is SGHTA and CDR2 is FQGNSA. The CDR3 sequence: CASSPTGPYEQYV. As DNA, the CDR3 is TGTGCCAGCAGCCCCACAGGGCCCTACGAGCAGTACGTC.

A word on this clonotype: A junction boundary mismatches the germline segment, possibly from a read error. The DNA of the CDR3 is TGCGCCAGCAGCTTGGGCATACAGGGCAAGGGGGACTGCGCCTTC. It is translated as CASSLGIQGKGDCAF. This chain uses TRBV5-1 with TRBJ1-2, with TRBD1 as a possible D gene (6 bases). Germline V gene lookup returns CDR1 SGHRS and CDR2 YFSETQ. This CDR3 contains 15 residues.

This clonotype was found many times. The chain recombines TRBV20-1 with TRBJ2-5; 9 positions agree with TRBD2. The J segment lost 4 bases and the V segment lost 3 bases, leaving 9 bases of the junction unmatched. The CDR3 contains 15 residues. Germline V gene sequence: CDR1 DFQATT, CDR2 SNEGSKA (reference sequence). CDR3 in amino acids: CSASVPSGVRETQYF. Here the CDR3 DNA reads TGCAGTGCTAGCGTGCCTAGCGGGGTAAGAGAGACCCAGTACTTC.

Many counts were recorded for this clonotype. The rearrangement links TRBV7-3 to TRBJ2-1; 8 bases align to TRBD2. The CDR3 is 15 residues long. V dropped 3 bases and J dropped 2; count of bases not matched to a gene: 3. Per germline, CDR1 SGHTA and CDR2 FQGTGA. CDR3 residues: CASSFGGATYNEQFF. DNA of the CDR3: TGTGCCAGCAGCTTCGGGGGGGCAACCTACAATGAGCAGTTCTTC.

There are many counts of this clonotype. The rearrangement links TRBV9 to TRBJ2-5; D possibly corresponds to TRBD2 (6 bases). The CDR3 runs 14 residues. Per the germline V gene, CDR1 is SGDLS and CDR2 is YYNGEE. Trimming pared 3 bases from V and 5 bases from J, leaving 14 bases between. The chain's CDR3 is CASSGRGAAETQYF. CDR3 bases: TGTGCCAGCAGCGGTCGCGGGGCGGCGGAGACCCAGTACTTC.

Of note for this clonotype: Given a much more abundant clone one base away, this may be a read error. This CDR3 fails to terminate in the conserved phenylalanine or tryptophan, so it likely reflects a read error. This chain links TRBV6-1 with TRBJ1-2, with 9 bases that match TRBD1. Germline CDR1 MNHNS, CDR2 SASEGT. The CDR3 runs to 14 residues. J lost 5 bases, V lost 2 bases, and 3 bases had no gene match. Here the CDR3 DNA reads TGTGCCAGCAGTGAATCACAGGGGGCGTATGGCTACACCTCC. The encoded protein is CASSESQGAYGYTS.

The chain employs TRBV19 and TRBJ1-5; no firm D call. The V end lost 8 bases, the J end lost 3 bases, and 20 bases lay between the germline ends. CDR3 size: 16 residues. Germline V gene lookup returns CDR1 LNHDA and CDR2 SQIVND (reference sequence). CDR3 in DNA: TGTGCCAGTGCCCACGGCGGCACTAGCCTCAATCAGCCCCAGCATTTT. Its protein product is CASAHGGTSLNQPQHF.

This clonotype was seen ten or more times. The chain carries TRBV5-1 and TRBJ2-2; no firm D call. Germline values: CDR1 SGHRS, CDR2 YFSETQ. CDR3 size: 13 residues. V dropped 1 base and J dropped 4 bases, with 5 bases sitting between them. CDR3 coding DNA: TGCGCCAGCAGCTTGTCGGGCACCGGGGAGCTGTTTTTT. Protein sequence: CASSLSGTGELFF.